This record covers a single TCR beta chain. Authors' analysis steps: Amplification of reference gene primers was used by the study to estimate nucleated cell counts. This table comes from immunoSEQ multiplex PCR, and its TCRdb copy is limited to in-frame clones, with some not included. Clone size and the V and J calls come from that table; the DNA yielded D and trimming. Among fewer than 350,000 clones listed, nearly 90% were seen once. Per the germline V gene, CDR1 is SGHKS and CDR2 is YYEKEE (reference sequence). V was pared by 4 bases and J by 4 bases, with 9 bases of the junction left unmatched. The CDR3 length is 17 residues. This entry comes from a study of blood T cell repertoires in COVID-19.

Input material: peripheral blood. The sequence came from a man aged 18 to 29 with active or convalescent COVID-19. The chain uses TRBV5-5 and TRBJ2-7; 15 positions match TRBD2. CDR3 amino acids: CASSTVPGTSGGYEQYF. CDR3 DNA sequence: TGTGCCAGCAGCACCGTGCCCGGGACTAGCGGGGGGTACGAGCAGTACTTC.